The rows below give T cell receptor beta chains drawn from one sample of a study of CD8+ T cells in alopecia areata. Data came from immunoSEQ multiplex PCR; TCRdb stores just in-frame clones and leaves some out. Of approximately 160,000 clones in the sample, around 60% were seen once. Sample: CD4+ T cells sorted from blood, taken at week 24, from a patient treated with tofacitinib. The receptors shown here come from a human donor with alopecia areata. Each CDR3 is given with its conserved first and last residue. A D gene is named only where the DNA matches it firmly. The size field is filled for only some rows; it gives once, few, many or a size class.

v_gene: TRBV2
j_gene: TRBJ2-3
abundance: few
d_gene: NA
CDR3aa: CASLGRTSTDTQYF
CDR3nt: TGTGCCAGTTTGGGACGGACCAGCACAGATACGCAGTATTTT

v_gene: TRBV5-1
j_gene: TRBJ1-6
abundance: few
d_gene: NA
CDR3aa: CASSRDEGNSPLHF
CDR3nt: TGCGCCAGCAGCAGGGACGAGGGGAATTCACCCCTCCACTTT

v_gene: TRBV14
j_gene: TRBJ1-4
abundance: NA
d_gene: NA
CDR3aa: CASSLNYMTTNEKLFF
CDR3nt: TGTGCCAGCAGCCTCAACTACATGACAACTAATGAAAAACTGTTTTTT

v_gene: TRBV6-5
j_gene: TRBJ2-1
abundance: NA
d_gene: NA
CDR3aa: CASTTVGNEQFF
CDR3nt: TGTGCCAGCACCACGGTGGGCAATGAGCAGTTCTTC

v_gene: TRBV6-1
j_gene: TRBJ1-4
abundance: many
d_gene: NA
CDR3aa: CASSDRLSGGGEKLFF
CDR3nt: TGTGCCAGCAGTGACCGGCTTAGCGGCGGTGGTGAAAAACTGTTTTTT

v_gene: TRBV18
j_gene: TRBJ1-2
abundance: few
d_gene: NA
CDR3aa: CASSPSNRPNYGYTF
CDR3nt: TGTGCCAGCTCACCATCTAACAGGCCTAACTATGGCTACACCTTC

v_gene: TRBV15
j_gene: TRBJ2-7
abundance: NA
d_gene: NA
CDR3aa: CATSRYGQNYEQYF
CDR3nt: TGTGCCACCAGCAGGTACGGACAGAACTACGAGCAGTACTTC

v_gene: TRBV2
j_gene: TRBJ1-5
abundance: few
d_gene: TRBD1
CDR3aa: CASRQGAGNQPQHF
CDR3nt: TGTGCCAGCAGACAGGGGGCGGGCAATCAGCCCCAGCATTTT

v_gene: TRBV29-1
j_gene: TRBJ2-2
abundance: NA
d_gene: TRBD1
CDR3aa: CSVTDRGATGELFF
CDR3nt: TGCAGCGTTACCGACAGGGGTGCCACCGGGGAGCTGTTTTTT

v_gene: TRBV25-1
j_gene: TRBJ2-1
abundance: NA
d_gene: TRBD1
CDR3aa: CASREDRGFDNEQFF
CDR3nt: TGTGCCAGCAGGGAAGACAGGGGGTTTGACAATGAGCAGTTCTTC

v_gene: TRBV11-2
j_gene: TRBJ2-4
abundance: few
d_gene: NA
CDR3aa: CASSSTGGAKNIQYF
CDR3nt: TGTGCCAGCAGCTCTACTGGGGGGGCCAAAAACATTCAGTACTTC

v_gene: TRBV30
j_gene: TRBJ2-3
abundance: NA
d_gene: NA
CDR3aa: CAWSVGLDTQYF
CDR3nt: TGTGCCTGGAGTGTGGGATTAGATACGCAGTATTTT

v_gene: TRBV7-9
j_gene: TRBJ2-7
abundance: NA
d_gene: TRBD1
CDR3aa: CASSSPTGGEQYF
CDR3nt: TGTGCCAGCAGCTCCCCGACAGGGGGAGAGCAGTACTTC

v_gene: TRBV5-1
j_gene: TRBJ2-3
abundance: NA
d_gene: NA
CDR3aa: CASSLGRGRTDTQYF
CDR3nt: TGCGCCAGCAGCTTGGGGAGGGGCCGCACAGATACGCAGTATTTT

v_gene: TRBV29-1
j_gene: TRBJ1-1
abundance: NA
d_gene: NA
CDR3aa: CSIKNTEAFF
CDR3nt: TGCAGCATTAAGAACACTGAAGCTTTCTTT

v_gene: TRBV29-1
j_gene: TRBJ2-4
abundance: NA
d_gene: NA
CDR3aa: CSVGVEDFSGIQYF
CDR3nt: TGCAGCGTTGGGGTAGAGGACTTTTCGGGCATTCAGTACTTC

v_gene: TRBV29-1
j_gene: TRBJ1-1
abundance: NA
d_gene: NA
CDR3aa: CSALNTEAFF
CDR3nt: TGCAGCGCACTGAACACTGAAGCTTTCTTT

v_gene: TRBV7-8
j_gene: TRBJ1-4
abundance: NA
d_gene: NA
CDR3aa: CASSLATGLRNEKLFF
CDR3nt: TGTGCCAGCAGCTTAGCGACAGGACTCAGAAATGAAAAACTGTTTTTT

v_gene: TRBV5-1
j_gene: TRBJ2-3
abundance: NA
d_gene: NA
CDR3aa: CASSLGAYTDTQYF
CDR3nt: TGCGCCAGCAGCTTGGGGGCCTACACAGATACGCAGTATTTT

v_gene: TRBV4-2
j_gene: TRBJ2-4
abundance: NA
d_gene: NA
CDR3aa: CASSQEAGAKNIQYF
CDR3nt: TGTGCCAGCAGCCAAGAGGCAGGGGCCAAAAACATTCAGTACTTC

v_gene: TRBV9
j_gene: TRBJ1-1
abundance: few
d_gene: TRBD1
CDR3aa: CASRQGKGEAFF
CDR3nt: TGTGCCAGCAGACAGGGGAAAGGGGAAGCTTTCTTT

v_gene: TRBV29-1
j_gene: TRBJ2-2
abundance: NA
d_gene: NA
CDR3aa: CSVFRAGGTGELFF
CDR3nt: TGCAGCGTGTTTCGGGCAGGTGGGACCGGGGAGCTGTTTTTT

v_gene: TRBV6-5
j_gene: TRBJ1-5
abundance: few
d_gene: NA
CDR3aa: CASSYSTLGPQHF
CDR3nt: TGTGCCAGCAGTTACTCGACTTTGGGGCCCCAGCATTTT

v_gene: TRBV6-5
j_gene: TRBJ2-4
abundance: NA
d_gene: TRBD2
CDR3aa: CASSLAGNKNIQYF
CDR3nt: TGTGCCAGCAGTTTAGCGGGAAACAAAAACATTCAGTACTTC

v_gene: TRBV7-8
j_gene: TRBJ1-5
abundance: NA
d_gene: NA
CDR3aa: CASSARDMTQPQHF
CDR3nt: TGTGCCAGCAGCGCAAGGGATATGACTCAGCCCCAGCATTTT

v_gene: TRBV5-1
j_gene: TRBJ1-6
abundance: NA
d_gene: NA
CDR3aa: CASSLNSGQRDSPLHF
CDR3nt: TGCGCCAGCAGCTTGAATTCGGGCCAGAGGGATTCACCCCTCCACTTT

v_gene: TRBV5-6
j_gene: TRBJ2-5
abundance: NA
d_gene: NA
CDR3aa: CASSLSLETQYF
CDR3nt: TGTGCCAGCAGCTTGTCTTTAGAGACCCAGTACTTC

v_gene: TRBV23-1
j_gene: TRBJ2-4
abundance: NA
d_gene: NA
CDR3aa: CASSFLGVSLAKNIQYF
CDR3nt: TGCGCCAGCAGTTTTCTCGGGGTTTCGTTAGCCAAAAACATTCAGTACTTC

v_gene: TRBV29-1
j_gene: TRBJ2-6
abundance: NA
d_gene: NA
CDR3aa: CSVEEGSGANVLTF
CDR3nt: TGCAGCGTTGAAGAGGGTTCCGGGGCCAACGTCCTGACTTTC

v_gene: TRBV30
j_gene: TRBJ1-1
abundance: NA
d_gene: NA
CDR3aa: CAWSRQPFNTEAFF
CDR3nt: TGTGCCTGGAGTCGGCAGCCGTTTAACACTGAAGCTTTCTTT

v_gene: TRBV30
j_gene: TRBJ1-6
abundance: once
d_gene: NA
CDR3aa: CAWALGLDSPLHF
CDR3nt: TGTGCCTGGGCCTTGGGACTGGATTCACCCCTCCACTTT

v_gene: TRBV30
j_gene: TRBJ2-3
abundance: NA
d_gene: NA
CDR3aa: CAWSVLVGKPRTDTQYF
CDR3nt: TGTGCCTGGAGTGTACTGGTCGGGAAACCCCGTACAGATACGCAGTATTTT

v_gene: TRBV6-1
j_gene: TRBJ2-1
abundance: once
d_gene: NA
CDR3aa: CASSDLDRRPSRYNEQFF
CDR3nt: TGTGCCAGCAGTGACCTTGACAGGCGCCCTTCTCGATACAATGAGCAGTTCTTC

v_gene: TRBV5-4
j_gene: TRBJ2-3
abundance: once
d_gene: NA
CDR3aa: CASSLFLATDTQYF
CDR3nt: TGTGCCAGCAGCTTGTTTCTAGCTACAGATACGCAGTATTTT

v_gene: TRBV21-1
j_gene: TRBJ2-7
abundance: NA
d_gene: NA
CDR3aa: CASRGHRSYEQYF
CDR3nt: TGTGCCAGCAGGGGACACCGCTCCTACGAGCAGTACTTC

v_gene: TRBV29-1
j_gene: TRBJ1-2
abundance: few
d_gene: NA
CDR3aa: CSVDYGTSYGYTF
CDR3nt: TGCAGCGTTGATTATGGGACATCATATGGCTACACCTTC

v_gene: TRBV29-1
j_gene: TRBJ2-1
abundance: NA
d_gene: TRBD2
CDR3aa: CSGAGTSPYNEQFF
CDR3nt: TGCAGCGGGGCCGGGACTAGTCCCTACAATGAGCAGTTCTTC

v_gene: TRBV19
j_gene: TRBJ2-2
abundance: NA
d_gene: TRBD1
CDR3aa: CASTQGQVNTGELFF
CDR3nt: TGTGCCAGTACCCAGGGACAGGTTAACACCGGGGAGCTGTTTTTT

v_gene: TRBV27
j_gene: TRBJ2-6
abundance: NA
d_gene: TRBD1
CDR3aa: CASSLSFGGQGGSGANVLTF
CDR3nt: TGTGCCAGCAGTTTATCTTTTGGCGGACAGGGGGGCTCTGGGGCCAACGTCCTGACTTTC

v_gene: TRBV5-1
j_gene: TRBJ2-5
abundance: NA
d_gene: NA
CDR3aa: CASSLGSQGAQYF
CDR3nt: TGCGCCAGCAGCTTGGGCAGTCAAGGGGCCCAGTACTTC

v_gene: TRBV10-3
j_gene: TRBJ2-5
abundance: NA
d_gene: NA
CDR3aa: CAISESVLNGETQYF
CDR3nt: TGTGCCATCAGTGAGTCAGTGCTCAATGGGGAGACCCAGTACTTC

v_gene: TRBV19
j_gene: TRBJ1-3
abundance: NA
d_gene: NA
CDR3aa: CASTRGGAGNTIYF
CDR3nt: TGTGCCAGTACCCGCGGGGGCGCCGGAAACACCATATATTTT

v_gene: TRBV5-1
j_gene: TRBJ1-4
abundance: few
d_gene: TRBD1
CDR3aa: CASSFGQVAEKLFF
CDR3nt: TGCGCCAGCAGCTTCGGACAGGTCGCGGAAAAACTGTTTTTT

v_gene: TRBV5-1
j_gene: TRBJ1-1
abundance: once
d_gene: NA
CDR3aa: CASSFAGQNTEAFF
CDR3nt: TGCGCCAGCAGTTTTGCCGGACAGAACACTGAAGCTTTCTTT

v_gene: TRBV19
j_gene: TRBJ1-2
abundance: NA
d_gene: NA
CDR3aa: CASSIGARAGRYGYTF
CDR3nt: TGTGCCAGTAGTATAGGAGCTCGGGCAGGACGCTATGGCTACACCTTC

v_gene: TRBV29-1
j_gene: TRBJ2-7
abundance: NA
d_gene: NA
CDR3aa: CSVSTVNYEQYF
CDR3nt: TGCAGCGTCTCTACGGTAAACTACGAGCAGTACTTC

v_gene: TRBV23-1
j_gene: TRBJ2-6
abundance: few
d_gene: NA
CDR3aa: CASRAEGLAYSGANVLTF
CDR3nt: TGCGCCAGCAGGGCTGAGGGTTTGGCCTACTCTGGGGCCAACGTCCTGACTTTC

v_gene: TRBV6-5
j_gene: TRBJ2-1
abundance: NA
d_gene: TRBD2
CDR3aa: CASSSSGGRGEQFF
CDR3nt: TGTGCCAGCAGTTCTAGCGGGGGGCGGGGTGAGCAGTTCTTC

v_gene: TRBV29-1
j_gene: TRBJ1-2
abundance: NA
d_gene: NA
CDR3aa: CNVDSLRGNYGYTF
CDR3nt: TGCAACGTTGATTCATTACGGGGGAACTATGGCTACACCTTC

v_gene: TRBV29-1
j_gene: TRBJ1-5
abundance: NA
d_gene: TRBD1
CDR3aa: CSADRQGRDQPQHF
CDR3nt: TGCAGCGCCGATCGACAGGGCCGCGATCAGCCCCAGCATTTT

v_gene: TRBV29-1
j_gene: TRBJ1-5
abundance: NA
d_gene: NA
CDR3aa: CSVGFGQSSNQPQHF
CDR3nt: TGCAGCGTTGGTTTCGGACAGTCTAGCAATCAGCCCCAGCATTTT

v_gene: TRBV29-1
j_gene: TRBJ2-3
abundance: few
d_gene: TRBD2
CDR3aa: CSGGTSGFTDTQYF
CDR3nt: TGCAGCGGAGGGACTAGCGGGTTCACAGATACGCAGTATTTT

v_gene: TRBV9
j_gene: TRBJ2-2
abundance: NA
d_gene: NA
CDR3aa: CASSVGPPKGELFF
CDR3nt: TGTGCCAGCAGCGTAGGGCCTCCCAAAGGGGAGCTGTTTTTT

v_gene: TRBV6-5
j_gene: TRBJ1-1
abundance: NA
d_gene: TRBD1
CDR3aa: CASSPTGTGSTEAFF
CDR3nt: TGTGCCAGCAGTCCTACCGGGACAGGGTCCACTGAAGCTTTCTTT

v_gene: TRBV4-2
j_gene: TRBJ1-2
abundance: NA
d_gene: TRBD1
CDR3aa: CASRGQGAGGYTF
CDR3nt: TGTGCCAGCCGCGGGCAGGGGGCGGGCGGCTACACCTTC

v_gene: TRBV29-1
j_gene: TRBJ2-5
abundance: NA
d_gene: NA
CDR3aa: CSLMWGLQETQYF
CDR3nt: TGCAGCCTCATGTGGGGTCTCCAAGAGACCCAGTACTTC

v_gene: TRBV29-1
j_gene: TRBJ1-1
abundance: NA
d_gene: NA
CDR3aa: CSFAFGPEAFF
CDR3nt: TGCAGTTTTGCGTTCGGGCCTGAAGCTTTCTTT

v_gene: TRBV29-1
j_gene: TRBJ1-5
abundance: NA
d_gene: TRBD1
CDR3aa: CSVAGGTGGNQPQHF
CDR3nt: TGCAGCGTCGCCGGAGGGACAGGGGGAAATCAGCCCCAGCATTTT